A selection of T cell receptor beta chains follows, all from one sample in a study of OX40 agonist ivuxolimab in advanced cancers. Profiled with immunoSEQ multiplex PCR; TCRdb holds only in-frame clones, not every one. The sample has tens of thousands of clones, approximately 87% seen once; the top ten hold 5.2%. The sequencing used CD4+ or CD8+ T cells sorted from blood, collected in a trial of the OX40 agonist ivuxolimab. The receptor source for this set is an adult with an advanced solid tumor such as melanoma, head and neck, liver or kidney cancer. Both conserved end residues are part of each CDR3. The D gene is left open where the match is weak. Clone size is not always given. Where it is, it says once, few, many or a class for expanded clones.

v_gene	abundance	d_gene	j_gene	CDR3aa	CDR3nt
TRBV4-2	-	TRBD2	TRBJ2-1	CASSQAGGLGEQFF	TGTGCCAGCAGCCAAGCTGGGGGACTAGGTGAGCAGTTCTTC
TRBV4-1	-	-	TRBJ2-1	CASSQEAFSYNEQFF	TGCGCCAGCAGCCAAGAGGCCTTCTCCTACAATGAGCAGTTCTTC
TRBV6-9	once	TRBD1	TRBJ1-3	CASSRTGSPGNTIYF	TGTGCCAGCAGTAGGACAGGGTCACCTGGAAACACCATATATTTT
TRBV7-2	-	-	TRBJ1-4	CASSFGSGASEKLFF	TGTGCCAGCAGCTTCGGCAGCGGGGCATCTGAAAAACTGTTTTTT
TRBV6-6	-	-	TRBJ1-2	CASSPARGYGYTF	TGTGCCAGCAGCCCCGCACGGGGCTATGGCTACACCTTC
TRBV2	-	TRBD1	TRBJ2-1	CASRDPGQGGNEQFF	TGTGCCAGCAGAGATCCGGGACAGGGAGGCAATGAGCAGTTCTTC
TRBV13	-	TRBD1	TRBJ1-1	CASSSTTGKSTEAFF	TGTGCCAGCAGCTCGACGACAGGGAAAAGCACTGAAGCTTTCTTT
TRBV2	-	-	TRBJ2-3	CASSEEGQRTDTQYF	TGTGCCAGCAGTGAAGAGGGACAACGCACAGATACGCAGTATTTT
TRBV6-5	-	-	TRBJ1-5	CASVLMGNQPQHF	TGTGCCAGCGTCCTGATGGGGAATCAGCCCCAGCATTTT
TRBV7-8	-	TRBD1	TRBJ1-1	CASSFDRETEAFF	TGTGCCAGCAGCTTTGACAGGGAGACTGAAGCTTTCTTT
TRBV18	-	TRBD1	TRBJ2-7	CASSPSPGQGWDEQYF	TGTGCCAGCTCACCCTCGCCGGGACAGGGTTGGGACGAGCAGTACTTC
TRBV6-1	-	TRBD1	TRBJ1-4	CASSLGQGLNEKLFF	TGTGCCAGCAGCCTGGGACAGGGGCTTAATGAAAAACTGTTTTTT
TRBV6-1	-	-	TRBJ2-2	CASSMTRILSGELFF	TGTGCCAGCAGTATGACTAGGATTCTTTCCGGGGAGCTGTTTTTT
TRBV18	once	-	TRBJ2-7	CASPHAPFLYEQYF	TGTGCCAGCCCCCACGCCCCGTTCCTCTACGAGCAGTACTTC
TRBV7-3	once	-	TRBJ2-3	CASSLTGTTDTQYF	TGTGCCAGCAGCTTAACCGGGACTACAGATACGCAGTATTTT
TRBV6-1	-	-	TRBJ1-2	CASSEKLGPYGYTF	TGTGCCAGCAGTGAAAAGTTAGGGCCCTATGGCTACACCTTC
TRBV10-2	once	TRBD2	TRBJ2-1	CASRGWGLAGGPNGSEQFF	TGCGCCAGCAGGGGGTGGGGGCTAGCGGGGGGCCCTAACGGCAGTGAGCAGTTCTTC
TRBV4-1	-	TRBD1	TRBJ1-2	CASSPGQGSGYTF	TGCGCCAGCAGCCCGGGACAGGGATCTGGCTACACCTTC
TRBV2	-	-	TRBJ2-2	CASRALGANTGELFF	TGTGCCAGCAGGGCCCTGGGAGCGAACACCGGGGAGCTGTTTTTT
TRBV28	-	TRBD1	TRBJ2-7	CASTPFGTGPVEQYF	TGTGCCAGCACACCTTTCGGGACAGGGCCCGTCGAGCAGTACTTC
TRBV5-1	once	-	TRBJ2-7	CASSPKTNDYEQYF	TGCGCCAGCAGCCCTAAGACTAACGACTACGAGCAGTACTTC
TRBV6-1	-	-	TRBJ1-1	CASGLEAFF	TGTGCCAGCGGGCTGGAAGCTTTCTTT
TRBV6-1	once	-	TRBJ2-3	CASSLSTGLTDTQYF	TGTGCCAGCAGCCTGTCGACCGGACTCACAGATACGCAGTATTTT
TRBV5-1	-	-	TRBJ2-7	CASSLGGSAVSYEQYF	TGCGCCAGCAGCCTTGGTGGGTCAGCAGTCTCCTACGAGCAGTACTTC
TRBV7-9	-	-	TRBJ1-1	CASSLGGRSLQAFF	TGTGCCAGCAGCCTAGGGGGTAGATCCCTCCAGGCTTTCTTT
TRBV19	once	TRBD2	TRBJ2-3	CASSRGLADTQYF	TGTGCCAGTAGTAGGGGACTAGCCGATACGCAGTATTTT
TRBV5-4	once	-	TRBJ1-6	CASSTRPLNSPLHF	TGTGCCAGCAGCACACGGCCACTGAATTCACCCCTCCACTTT
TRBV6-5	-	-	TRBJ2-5	CASSRRDSLFETQYF	TGTGCCAGCTCACGGCGGGACAGCCTATTCGAGACCCAGTACTTC
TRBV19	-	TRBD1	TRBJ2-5	CASSMSGGLETQYF	TGTGCCAGTAGTATGTCAGGGGGATTAGAGACCCAGTACTTC
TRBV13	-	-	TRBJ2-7	CASSARSAGPRGQYF	TGTGCCAGCAGCGCACGCTCGGCAGGACCACGGGGGCAGTACTTC
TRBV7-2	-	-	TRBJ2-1	CATYNEQFF	TGTGCCACCTACAATGAGCAGTTCTTC
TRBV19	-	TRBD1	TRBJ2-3	CASRDRGRADTQYF	TGTGCCAGTAGGGACAGGGGGCGCGCAGATACGCAGTATTTT
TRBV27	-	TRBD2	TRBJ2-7	CASSPRMRPGLAVSWDF	TGTGCCAGCAGTCCACGGATGCGACCGGGACTAGCGGTTAGCTGGGACTTC
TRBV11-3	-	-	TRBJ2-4	CASSLTGNAIQYF	TGTGCCAGCAGCTTAACAGGCAATGCCATTCAGTACTTC
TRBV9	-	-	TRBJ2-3	CASSATTRPPDTQYF	TGTGCCAGCAGCGCAACGACTAGACCCCCCGATACGCAGTATTTT
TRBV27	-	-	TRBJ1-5	CASSLSWGISNQPQHF	TGTGCCAGCAGCCTGTCCTGGGGCATAAGCAATCAGCCCCAGCATTTT
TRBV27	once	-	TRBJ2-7	CASSFRLNGEQYF	TGTGCCAGCAGTTTCAGGCTAAACGGCGAGCAGTACTTC
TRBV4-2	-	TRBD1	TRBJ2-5	CASSQGDRVYETQYF	TGTGCCAGCAGCCAAGGGGACAGGGTTTATGAGACCCAGTACTTC
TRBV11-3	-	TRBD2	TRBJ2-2	CASSLWSGDTGELFF	TGTGCCAGCAGCTTATGGAGCGGGGACACCGGGGAGCTGTTTTTT
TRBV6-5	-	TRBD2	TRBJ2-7	CASSSSSGSHEQYF	TGTGCCAGCAGTTCGTCTAGCGGGAGCCACGAGCAGTACTTC
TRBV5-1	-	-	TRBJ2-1	CASSPSGPYNEQFF	TGCGCCAGCAGCCCCAGTGGTCCCTACAATGAGCAGTTCTTC